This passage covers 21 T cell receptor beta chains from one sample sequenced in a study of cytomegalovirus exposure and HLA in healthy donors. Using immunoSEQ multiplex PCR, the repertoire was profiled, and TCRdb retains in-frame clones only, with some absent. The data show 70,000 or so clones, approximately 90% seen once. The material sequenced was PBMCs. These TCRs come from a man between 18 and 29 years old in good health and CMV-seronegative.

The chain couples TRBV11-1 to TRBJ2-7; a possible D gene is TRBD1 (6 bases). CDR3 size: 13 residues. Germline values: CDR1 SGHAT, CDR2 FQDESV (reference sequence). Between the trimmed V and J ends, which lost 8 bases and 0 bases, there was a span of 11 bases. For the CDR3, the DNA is TGTGCCAGCGGCGGACAGATCTCCTACGAGCAGTACTTC. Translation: CASGGQISYEQYF. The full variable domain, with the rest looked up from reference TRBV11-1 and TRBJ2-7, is EAEVAQSPRYKITEKSQAVAFWCDPISGHATLYWYRQILGQGPELLVQFQDESVVDDSQLPKDRFSAERLKGVDSTLKIQPAELGDSAMYLCASGGQISYEQYFGPGTRLTVT.

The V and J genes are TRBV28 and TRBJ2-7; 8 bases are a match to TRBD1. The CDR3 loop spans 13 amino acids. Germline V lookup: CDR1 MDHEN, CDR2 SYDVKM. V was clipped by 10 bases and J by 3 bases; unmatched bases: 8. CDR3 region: CATGGTGGYEQYF. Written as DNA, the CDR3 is TGTGCCACAGGGGGAACAGGGGGCTACGAGCAGTACTTC.

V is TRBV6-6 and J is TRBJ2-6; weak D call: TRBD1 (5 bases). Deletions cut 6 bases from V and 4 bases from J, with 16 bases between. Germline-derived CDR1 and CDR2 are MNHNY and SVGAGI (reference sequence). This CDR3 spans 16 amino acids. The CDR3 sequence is CASSSPKGVGANVLTF. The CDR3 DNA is TGTGCCAGCAGCTCCCCTAAAGGGGTCGGGGCCAACGTCCTGACTTTC.

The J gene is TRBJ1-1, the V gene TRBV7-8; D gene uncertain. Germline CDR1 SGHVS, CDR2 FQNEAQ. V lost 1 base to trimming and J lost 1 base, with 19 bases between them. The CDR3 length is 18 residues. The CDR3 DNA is TGTGCCAGCAGCTTAGGAGCGGCGGCGGGAGCGGGGAACACTGAAGCTTTCTTT. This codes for CASSLGAAAGAGNTEAFF.

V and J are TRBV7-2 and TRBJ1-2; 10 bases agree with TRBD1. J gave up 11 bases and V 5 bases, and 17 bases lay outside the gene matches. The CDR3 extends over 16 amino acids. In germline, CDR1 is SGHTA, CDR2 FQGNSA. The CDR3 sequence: CASSVRQGAPANKYTF. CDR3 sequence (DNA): TGTGCCAGCAGCGTCCGACAGGGGGCCCCGGCTAATAAGTACACCTTC.

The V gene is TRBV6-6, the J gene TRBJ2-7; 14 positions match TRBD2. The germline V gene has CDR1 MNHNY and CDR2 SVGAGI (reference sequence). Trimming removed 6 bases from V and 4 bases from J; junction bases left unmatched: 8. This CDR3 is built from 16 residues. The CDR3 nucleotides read TGTGCCAGCAGCACCGGGACTAGCGGGAGAAGGTACGAGCAGTACTTC. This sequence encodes CASSTGTSGRRYEQYF.

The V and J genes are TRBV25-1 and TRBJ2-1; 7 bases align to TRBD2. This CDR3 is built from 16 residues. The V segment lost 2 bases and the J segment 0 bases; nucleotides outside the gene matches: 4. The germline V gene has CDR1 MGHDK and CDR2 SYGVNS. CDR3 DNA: TGTGCCAGCAGTGAACGGTGGGGGGGCTCCTACAATGAGCAGTTCTTC. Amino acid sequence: CASSERWGGSYNEQFF.

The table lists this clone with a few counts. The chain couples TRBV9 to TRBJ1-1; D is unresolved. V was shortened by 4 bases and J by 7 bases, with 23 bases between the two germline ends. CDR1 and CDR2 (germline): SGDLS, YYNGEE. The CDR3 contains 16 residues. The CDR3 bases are TGTGCCAGCAGCCCGAGTGGTCGGGAGGGAGGACTTGAAGCTTTCTTT. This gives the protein CASSPSGREGGLEAFF.

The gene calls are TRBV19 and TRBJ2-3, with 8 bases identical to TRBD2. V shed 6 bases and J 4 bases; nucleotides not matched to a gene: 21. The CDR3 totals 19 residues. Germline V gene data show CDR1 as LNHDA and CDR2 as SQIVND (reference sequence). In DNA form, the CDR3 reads TGTGCCAGTAGCAACCATCCCCAGGCGGCGGGAGGAATGTCAGATACGCAGTATTTT. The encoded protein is CASSNHPQAAGGMSDTQYF.

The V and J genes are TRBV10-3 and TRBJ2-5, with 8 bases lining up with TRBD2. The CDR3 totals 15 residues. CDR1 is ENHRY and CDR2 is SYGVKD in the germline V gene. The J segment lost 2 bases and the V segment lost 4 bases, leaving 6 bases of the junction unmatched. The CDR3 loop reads CAISVAGGRQETQYF. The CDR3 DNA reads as TGTGCCATCAGTGTTGCGGGAGGACGGCAAGAGACCCAGTACTTC.

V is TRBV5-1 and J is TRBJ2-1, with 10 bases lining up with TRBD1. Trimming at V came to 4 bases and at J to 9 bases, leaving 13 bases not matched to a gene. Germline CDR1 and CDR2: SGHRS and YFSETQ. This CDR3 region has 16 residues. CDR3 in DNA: TGCGCCAGCAGCCTACGTCCGGGACAGGGGACTACTGAGCAGTTCTTC. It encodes CASSLRPGQGTTEQFF.

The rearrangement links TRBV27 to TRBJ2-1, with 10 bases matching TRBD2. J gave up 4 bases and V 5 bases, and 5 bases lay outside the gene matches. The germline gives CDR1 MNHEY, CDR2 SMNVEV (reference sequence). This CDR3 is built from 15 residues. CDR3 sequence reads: CASSHLAGAYNEQFF. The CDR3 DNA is TGTGCCAGCAGTCACCTAGCGGGAGCGTACAATGAGCAGTTCTTC.

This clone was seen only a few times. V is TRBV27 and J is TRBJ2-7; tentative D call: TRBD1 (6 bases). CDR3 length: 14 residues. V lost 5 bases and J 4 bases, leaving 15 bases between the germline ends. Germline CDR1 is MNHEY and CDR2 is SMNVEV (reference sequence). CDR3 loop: CASSLSGTRYEQYF. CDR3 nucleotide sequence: TGTGCCAGCAGTCTTTCGGGGACAAGATACGAGCAGTACTTC.

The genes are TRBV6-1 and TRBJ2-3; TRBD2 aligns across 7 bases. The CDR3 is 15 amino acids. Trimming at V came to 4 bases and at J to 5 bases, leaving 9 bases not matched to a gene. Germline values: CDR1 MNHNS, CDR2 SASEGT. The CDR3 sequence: CASSAGVGGGDTQYF. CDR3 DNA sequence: TGTGCCAGCAGTGCCGGAGTTGGGGGGGGAGATACGCAGTATTTT.

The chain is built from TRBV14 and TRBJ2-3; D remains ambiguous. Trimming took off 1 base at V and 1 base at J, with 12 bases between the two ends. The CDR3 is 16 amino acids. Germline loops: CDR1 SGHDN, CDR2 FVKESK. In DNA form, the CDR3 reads TGTGCCAGCAGCCAAGGTCGTGGCAGGCGCACAGATACGCAGTATTTT. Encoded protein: CASSQGRGRRTDTQYF.

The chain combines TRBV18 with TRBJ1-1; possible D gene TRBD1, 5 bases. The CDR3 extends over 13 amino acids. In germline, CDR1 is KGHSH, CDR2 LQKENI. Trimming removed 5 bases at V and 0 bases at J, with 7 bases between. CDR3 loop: CASSSTVNTEAFF. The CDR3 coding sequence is TGTGCCAGCTCATCGACAGTGAACACTGAAGCTTTCTTT. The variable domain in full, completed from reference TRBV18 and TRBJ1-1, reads NAGVMQNPRHLVRRRGQEARLRCSPMKGHSHVYWYRQLPEEGLKFMVYLQKENIIDESGMPKERFSAEFPKEGPSILRIQQVVRGDSAAYFCASSSTVNTEAFFGQGTRLTVV.

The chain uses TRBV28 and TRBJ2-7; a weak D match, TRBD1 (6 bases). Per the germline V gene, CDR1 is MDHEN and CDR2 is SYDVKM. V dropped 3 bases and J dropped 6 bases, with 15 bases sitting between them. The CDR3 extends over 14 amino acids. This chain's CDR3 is CASSFRAGVSEQYF. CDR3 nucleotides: TGTGCCAGCAGTTTCCGGGCAGGGGTAAGCGAGCAGTACTTC.

The CDR3 sequence: CASSRSQGGNQPQHF. Written as DNA, the CDR3 is TGCGCCAGCAGCCGGTCCCAGGGGGGCAATCAGCCCCAGCATTTT. This sequence joins TRBV4-1 and TRBJ1-5, with 7 bases identical to TRBD1. Germline CDR1 reads MGHRA; CDR2 reads YSYEKL. V was clipped by 4 bases and J by 2 bases; unmatched bases: 5. CDR3 length: 15 amino acids.

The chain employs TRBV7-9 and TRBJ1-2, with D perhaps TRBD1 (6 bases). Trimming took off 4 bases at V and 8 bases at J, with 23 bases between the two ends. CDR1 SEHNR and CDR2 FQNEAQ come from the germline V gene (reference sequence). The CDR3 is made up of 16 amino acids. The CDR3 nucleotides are TGTGCCAGCAGCTGGGGGCAGGAGTTAGGTACGAAAGGCTACACCTTC. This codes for CASSWGQELGTKGYTF.

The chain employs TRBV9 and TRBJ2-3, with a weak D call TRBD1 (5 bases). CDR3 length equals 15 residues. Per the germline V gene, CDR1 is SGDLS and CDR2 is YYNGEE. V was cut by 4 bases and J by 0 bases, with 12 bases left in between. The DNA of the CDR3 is TGTGCCAGCAGCTCAGGGTACCCTAGCACAGATACGCAGTATTTT. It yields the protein CASSSGYPSTDTQYF.

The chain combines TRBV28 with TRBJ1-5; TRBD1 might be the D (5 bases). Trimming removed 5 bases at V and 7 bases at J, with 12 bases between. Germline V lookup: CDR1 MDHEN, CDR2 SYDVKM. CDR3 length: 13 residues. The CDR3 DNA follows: TGTGCCAGCAGTCCCGGCGGGGGACAGCCCCAGCATTTT. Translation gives CASSPGGGQPQHF. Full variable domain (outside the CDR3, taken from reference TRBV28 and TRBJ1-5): DVKVTQSSRYLVKRTGEKVFLECVQDMDHENMFWYRQDPGLGLRLIYFSYDVKMKEKGDIPEGYSVSREKKERFSLILESASTNQTSMYLCASSPGGGQPQHFGDGTRLSIL.